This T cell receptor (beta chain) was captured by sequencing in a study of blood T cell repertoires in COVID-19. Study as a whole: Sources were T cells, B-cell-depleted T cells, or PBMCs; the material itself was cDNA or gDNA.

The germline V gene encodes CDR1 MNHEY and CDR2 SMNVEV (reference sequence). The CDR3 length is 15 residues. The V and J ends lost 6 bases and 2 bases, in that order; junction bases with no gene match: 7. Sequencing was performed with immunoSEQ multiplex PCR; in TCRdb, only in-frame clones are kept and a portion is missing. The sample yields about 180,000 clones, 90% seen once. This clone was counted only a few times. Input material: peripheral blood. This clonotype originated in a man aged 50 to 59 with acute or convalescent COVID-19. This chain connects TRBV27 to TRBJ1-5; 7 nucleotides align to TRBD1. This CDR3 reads CASSPDRARNQPQHF. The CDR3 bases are TGTGCCAGCAGCCCTGACAGGGCCCGCAATCAGCCCCAGCATTTT.